These 5 T cell receptor beta chains share one sample of origin, sequenced in a study of T cell responses to AZD1222 COVID-19 vaccine. Data came from immunoSEQ multiplex PCR; TCRdb stores just in-frame clones and leaves some out. The sample carries some 140,000 clones, less than 95% recorded once. The sample here was peripheral blood, taken on day 0 of AZD1222 vaccination. All receptors come from an adult in good health.

This chain joins TRBV3-1 (or the pseudogene TRBV3-2) and TRBJ2-7; a possible D gene is TRBD2 (5 bases). In germline, CDR1 is LGHDT, CDR2 YNNKEL (reference sequence). The CDR3 extends over 15 amino acids. V was clipped by 2 bases and J by 7 bases, with 18 bases between them. CDR3 coding DNA: TGTGCCAGCAGCCAACTACCGAGGGCCATGGGGGAGCAGTACTTC. Translation: CASSQLPRAMGEQYF.

The gene calls are TRBV6-5 and TRBJ1-3, with 7 positions matching TRBD1. CDR3 length: 13 residues. J was trimmed by 4 bases and V by 6 bases; bases with no gene match: 3. CDR1 is MNHEY, CDR2 SVGAGI, per germline. The CDR3 loop reads CASSRDSGNTIYF. The CDR3 DNA sequence: TGTGCCAGCAGCCGGGACAGCGGAAACACCATATATTTT.

The rearrangement joins TRBV6-5 to TRBJ1-6; 8 bases agree with TRBD1. There are 15 residues in the CDR3. J was trimmed by 10 bases and V by 6 bases; bases with no gene match: 11. Germline V gives CDR1 MNHEY, CDR2 SVGAGI. CDR3 residues: CASSQGAGGGSPLHF. In DNA, the CDR3 is TGTGCCAGCAGCCAGGGGGCGGGTGGTGGCTCACCCCTCCACTTT.

The rearrangement links TRBV11-3 to TRBJ1-2; 7 bases fit TRBD1. The CDR3 has 14 residues. Trimming cost V 1 base and J 7 bases; bases outside gene matches: 6. The germline V gene encodes CDR1 SGHNT and CDR2 YENEEA. DNA of the CDR3: TGTGCCAGCAGCTTAGTAGGGACAGCATCTGGCTACACCTTC. This encodes CASSLVGTASGYTF.

This clone came up once. The same CDR3 is also encoded by other DNA sequences in this sample. CDR3 coding DNA: TGTGCTAGTGGTTTGCACAGCTACGAGCAGTACTTC. The encoded protein is CASGLHSYEQYF. The chain recombines TRBV12-5 with TRBJ2-7; D is unclear. The V end lost 2 bases, the J end lost 3 bases, and 5 bases lay between the germline ends. The germline V gene has CDR1 LGHNT and CDR2 FRNRAP. This CDR3 spans 12 amino acids.